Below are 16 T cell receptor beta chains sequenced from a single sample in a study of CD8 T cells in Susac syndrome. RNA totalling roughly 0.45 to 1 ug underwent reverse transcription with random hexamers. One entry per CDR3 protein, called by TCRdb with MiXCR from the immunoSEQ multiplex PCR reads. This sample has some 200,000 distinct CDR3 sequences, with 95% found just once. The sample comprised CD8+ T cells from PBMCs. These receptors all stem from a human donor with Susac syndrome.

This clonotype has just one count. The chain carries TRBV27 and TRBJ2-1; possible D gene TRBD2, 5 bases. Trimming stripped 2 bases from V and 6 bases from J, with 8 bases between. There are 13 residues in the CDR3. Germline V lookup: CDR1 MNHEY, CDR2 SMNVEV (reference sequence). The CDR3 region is CASSLPGVNEQFF. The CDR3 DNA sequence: TGTGCCAGCAGTTTACCCGGGGTCAATGAGCAGTTCTTC.

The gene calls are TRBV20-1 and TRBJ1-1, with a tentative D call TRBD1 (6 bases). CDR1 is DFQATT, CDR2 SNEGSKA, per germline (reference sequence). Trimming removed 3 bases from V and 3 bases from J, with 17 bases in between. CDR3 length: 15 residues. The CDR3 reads CSASPLMDRDTEAFF. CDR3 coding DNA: TGCAGTGCTAGCCCTCTTATGGACAGAGACACTGAAGCTTTCTTT.

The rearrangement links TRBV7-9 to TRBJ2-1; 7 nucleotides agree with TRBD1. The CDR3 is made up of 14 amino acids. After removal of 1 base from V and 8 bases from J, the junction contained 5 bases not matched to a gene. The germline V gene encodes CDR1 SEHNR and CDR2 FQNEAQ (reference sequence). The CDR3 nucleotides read TGTGCCAGCAGCTTAGGGGACAGTCTCCATGAGCAGTTCTTC. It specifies CASSLGDSLHEQFF.

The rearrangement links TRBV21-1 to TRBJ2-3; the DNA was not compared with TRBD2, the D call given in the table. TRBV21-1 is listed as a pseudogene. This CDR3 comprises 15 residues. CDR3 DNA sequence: TGTGCCAGCAGCAAACTTAGGGAGCGCACAGATACGCAGTATTTT. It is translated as CASSKLRERTDTQYF.

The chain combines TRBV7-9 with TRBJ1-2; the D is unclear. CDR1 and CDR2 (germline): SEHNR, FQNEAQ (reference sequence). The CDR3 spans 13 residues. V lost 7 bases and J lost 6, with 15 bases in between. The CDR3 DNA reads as TGTGCCAGCACGCGTGGTTCGGGCGATGGCTACACCTTC. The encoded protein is CASTRGSGDGYTF.

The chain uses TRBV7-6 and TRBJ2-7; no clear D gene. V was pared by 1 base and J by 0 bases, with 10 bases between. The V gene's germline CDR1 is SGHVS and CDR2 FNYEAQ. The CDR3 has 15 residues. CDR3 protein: CASSLGSDGSYEQYF. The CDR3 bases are TGTGCCAGCAGCTTAGGGAGTGACGGCTCCTACGAGCAGTACTTC.

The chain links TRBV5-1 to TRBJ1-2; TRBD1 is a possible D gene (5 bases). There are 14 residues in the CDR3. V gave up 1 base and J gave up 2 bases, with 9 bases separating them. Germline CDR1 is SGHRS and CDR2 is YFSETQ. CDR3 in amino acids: CASSLSGNNYGYTF. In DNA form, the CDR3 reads TGCGCCAGCAGCTTGTCAGGGAACAACTATGGCTACACCTTC.

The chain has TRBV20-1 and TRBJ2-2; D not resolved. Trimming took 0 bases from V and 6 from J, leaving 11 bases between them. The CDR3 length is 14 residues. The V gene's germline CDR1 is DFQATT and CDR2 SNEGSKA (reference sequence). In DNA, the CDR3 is TGCAGTGCTAGAGATCCCAAAGGACCCGGGGAGCTGTTTTTT. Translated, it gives CSARDPKGPGELFF.

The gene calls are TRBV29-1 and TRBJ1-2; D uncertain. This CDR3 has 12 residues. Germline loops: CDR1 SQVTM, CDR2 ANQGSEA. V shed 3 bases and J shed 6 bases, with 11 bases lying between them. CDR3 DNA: TGCAGCGTTGATTCAGAACAGCATGGCTACACCTTC. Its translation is CSVDSEQHGYTF.

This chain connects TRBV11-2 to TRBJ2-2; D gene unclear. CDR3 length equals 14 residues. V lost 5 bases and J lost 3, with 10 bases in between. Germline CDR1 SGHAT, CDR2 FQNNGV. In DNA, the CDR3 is TGTGCCAGCAGCCCTCCGAGCGACACCGGGGAGCTGTTTTTT. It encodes CASSPPSDTGELFF.

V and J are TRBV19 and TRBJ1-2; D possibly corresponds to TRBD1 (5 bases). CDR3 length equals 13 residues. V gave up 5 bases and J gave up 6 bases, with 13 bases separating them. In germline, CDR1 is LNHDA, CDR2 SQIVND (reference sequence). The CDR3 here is CASSAPGPDGYTF. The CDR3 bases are TGTGCCAGTAGTGCACCGGGACCAGATGGCTACACCTTC.

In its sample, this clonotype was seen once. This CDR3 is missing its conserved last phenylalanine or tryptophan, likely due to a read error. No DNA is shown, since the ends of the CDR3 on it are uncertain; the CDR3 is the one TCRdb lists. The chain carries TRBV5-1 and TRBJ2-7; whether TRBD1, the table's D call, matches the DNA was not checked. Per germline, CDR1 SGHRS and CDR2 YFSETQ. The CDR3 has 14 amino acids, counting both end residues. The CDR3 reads CASSQHRPGQGLFL.

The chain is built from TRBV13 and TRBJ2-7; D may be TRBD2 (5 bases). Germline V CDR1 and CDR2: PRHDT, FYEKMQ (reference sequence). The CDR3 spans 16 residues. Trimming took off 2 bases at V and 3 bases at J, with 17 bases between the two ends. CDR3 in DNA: TGTGCCAGCAGCTTATCCGACTTAGCGACCCACTACGAGCAGTACTTC. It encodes CASSLSDLATHYEQYF.

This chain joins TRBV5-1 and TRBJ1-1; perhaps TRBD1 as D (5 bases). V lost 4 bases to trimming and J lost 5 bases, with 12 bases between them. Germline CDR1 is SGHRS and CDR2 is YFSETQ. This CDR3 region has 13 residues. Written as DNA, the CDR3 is TGCGCCAGCAGCCCACTAGGGGAGACTGAAGCTTTCTTT. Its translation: CASSPLGETEAFF.

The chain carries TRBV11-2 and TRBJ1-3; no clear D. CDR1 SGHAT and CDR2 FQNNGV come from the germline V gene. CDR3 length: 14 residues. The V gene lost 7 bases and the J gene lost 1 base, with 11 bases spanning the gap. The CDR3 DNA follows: TGTGCCAGCACCCCAGATGGGTCTGGAAACACCATATATTTT. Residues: CASTPDGSGNTIYF.

The CDR3 region is CASSSQNSYEQYF. The CDR3 DNA reads TGTGCCAGCAGTTCACAAAACAGCTACGAGCAGTACTTC. The chain has TRBV28 and TRBJ2-7; D not certain. The CDR3 loop spans 13 amino acids. Germline CDR1 MDHEN, CDR2 SYDVKM. Trimming cost V 4 bases and J 3 bases, with 10 bases left between them.